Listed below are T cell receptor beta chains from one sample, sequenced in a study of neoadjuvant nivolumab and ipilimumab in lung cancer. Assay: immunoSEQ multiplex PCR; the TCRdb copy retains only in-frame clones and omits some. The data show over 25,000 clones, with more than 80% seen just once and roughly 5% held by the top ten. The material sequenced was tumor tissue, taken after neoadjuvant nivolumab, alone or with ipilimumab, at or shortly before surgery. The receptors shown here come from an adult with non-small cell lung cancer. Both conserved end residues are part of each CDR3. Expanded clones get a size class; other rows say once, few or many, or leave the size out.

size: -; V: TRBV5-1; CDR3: CASSDGSSYNEQFF
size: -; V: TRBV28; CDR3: CASSEHLAGEQYF
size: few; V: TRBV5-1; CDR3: CASSQESDEQYF
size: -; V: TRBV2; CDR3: CASSGGGRVSYEQYF
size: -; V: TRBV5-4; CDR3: CASSPVGENTGELFF
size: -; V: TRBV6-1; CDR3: CASSADGASNQPQHF
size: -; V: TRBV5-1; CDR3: CASSFRDLVASGRGNEQFF
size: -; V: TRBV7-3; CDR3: CASSLKGQNYGYTF
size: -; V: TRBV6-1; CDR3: CASSRGDFYEQYF
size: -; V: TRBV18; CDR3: CASSSIKGAQASGANVLTF
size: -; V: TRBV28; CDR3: CASSERRDRVRNQPQHF
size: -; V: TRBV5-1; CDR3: CASSLASRTENTGELFF
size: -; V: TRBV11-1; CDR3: CASSLGTANTEAFF
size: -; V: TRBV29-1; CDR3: CSVGKTGTTEAFF
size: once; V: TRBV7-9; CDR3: CASSLTGGSYNEQFF
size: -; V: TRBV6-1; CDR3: CASSDGQGGETQYF
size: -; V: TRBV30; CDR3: CAWSRLGINTGELFF
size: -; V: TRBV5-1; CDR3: CATTQKGGTRDTQYF
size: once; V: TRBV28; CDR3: CASSLRTFYGYTF
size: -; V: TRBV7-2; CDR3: CASSIDRTASFSGNTIYF
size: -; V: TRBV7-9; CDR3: CASSFGTATYEQYF
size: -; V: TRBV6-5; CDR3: CASSYLSNSANYGYTF
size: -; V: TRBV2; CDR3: CASSVERAPQPQHF